Listed here are 16 T cell receptor beta chains from one sample, sequenced in a study of human T cells and chemical hapten exposure. MiXCR, applied by TCRdb to the RACE reads, yields one record per CDR3 protein. The sample yields about 380,000 distinct CDR3 sequences, approximately 5.1% seen once. Documented time point: patch test 1, 2 weeks after DPC sensitization. Treatment indicated: therapeutic diphenylcyclopropenone sensitization with weekly scalp DPC. The material sequenced was whole blood, taken in connection with sensitization to the hapten diphenylcyclopropenone (DPC). The receptors derive from a woman between 45 and 60 years old with alopecia areata. Some clones in this sample may be carry-over from other donors' samples.

In this sample, this clonotype turned up many times. The chain recombines TRBV6-5 with TRBJ2-5, with TRBD2 identical over 13 bases. The J segment lost 6 bases and the V segment lost 3 bases, leaving 10 bases of the junction unmatched. CDR3 length equals 17 residues. Germline V gene sequence: CDR1 MNHEY, CDR2 SVGAGI. CDR3 region: CASSYGVGLAGEKTQYF. CDR3 DNA: TGTGCCAGCAGTTATGGGGTTGGACTAGCGGGAGAGAAGACCCAGTACTTC.

This rearrangement joins TRBV20-1 to TRBJ1-2; the match to TRBD1 covers 9 bases. Germline-derived CDR1 and CDR2 are DFQATT and SNEGSKA (reference sequence). CDR3 size: 14 residues. With V trimmed by 5 bases and J by 3 bases, 7 bases remained unmatched. For the CDR3, the DNA is TGCAGTGCTCCAGGGACAGGGAGCGACTATGGCTACACCTTC. Encoded protein: CSAPGTGSDYGYTF.

This clonotype was counted ten times or more. The rearrangement joins TRBV4-1 to TRBJ1-4; possibly TRBD1 for D (5 bases). The CDR3 runs 17 residues. Trimming removed 0 bases at V and 8 bases at J, with 19 bases between. Germline CDR1 reads MGHRA; CDR2 reads YSYEKL. The CDR3 DNA follows: TGCGCCAGCAGCCAAGACGATGGGACTCTTGGTCAAGAAAAACTGTTTTTT. It is translated as CASSQDDGTLGQEKLFF.

This clonotype was seen repeatedly, ten times or more. CDR3 bases: TGTGCCAGCAGTTTATTTCTGGGACAGACAAATGAAGCTTTCTTT. As protein: CASSLFLGQTNEAFF. This chain uses TRBV28 with TRBJ1-1; 7 nucleotides agree with TRBD1. CDR1 is MDHEN and CDR2 is SYDVKM in the germline V gene. The V and J ends lost 1 base and 7 bases, in that order; junction bases with no gene match: 9. The CDR3 length is 15 residues.

This clonotype showed up many times. The rearrangement joins TRBV5-5 to TRBJ2-7; the match to TRBD1 covers 10 bases. Losses at the gene ends were 0 bases for V and 4 bases for J; bases not matched to a gene: 7. CDR1 SGHKS and CDR2 YYEKEE come from the germline V gene (reference sequence). The CDR3 contains 16 residues. CDR3 nucleotide sequence: TGTGCCAGCAGCTTGGTGGGACAGGGGCCGCCGTACGAGCAGTACTTC. Translated, it gives CASSLVGQGPPYEQYF.

This clonotype has more than one count but fewer than ten. The rearrangement links TRBV20-1 to TRBJ1-6, with TRBD1 as a possible D gene (5 bases). CDR3 length equals 14 residues. V lost 0 bases to trimming and J lost 8 bases, with 11 bases between them. CDR1 DFQATT and CDR2 SNEGSKA come from the germline V gene (reference sequence). The chain's CDR3 is CSAREGQVYSPLHF. The CDR3 coding sequence is TGCAGTGCTAGAGAGGGGCAGGTCTATTCACCCCTCCACTTT.

This clonotype was seen repeatedly, ten times or more. The chain employs TRBV29-1 and TRBJ1-1; 9 bases agree with TRBD1. Germline CDR1 is SQVTM and CDR2 is ANQGSEA. V shed 6 bases and J 0 bases; nucleotides not matched to a gene: 2. This CDR3 has 13 residues. The CDR3 here is CSVDRGLNTEAFF. The CDR3 DNA reads as TGCAGCGTGGACAGGGGCCTGAACACTGAAGCTTTCTTT.

Only a few counts were recorded for this clonotype. This rearrangement joins TRBV7-2 to TRBJ1-2; 11 bases fit TRBD1. The CDR3 length is 17 residues. Per germline, CDR1 SGHTA and CDR2 FQGNSA. J gave up 2 bases and V 5 bases, and 10 bases lay outside the gene matches. The CDR3 region has the DNA TGTGCCAGCAGCCCTCGTCCCAGGACAGGGGGCAACTATGGCTACACCTTC. Its translation is CASSPRPRTGGNYGYTF.

There are many counts of this clonotype. This chain connects TRBV10-3 to TRBJ2-5; 9 nucleotides align to TRBD1. CDR1 is ENHRY and CDR2 is SYGVKD in the germline V gene. Trimming took 3 bases from V and 7 from J; bases not matched to a gene: 15. The CDR3 consists of 17 residues. CDR3 sequence (DNA): TGTGCCATCAGTGATTGGACAGGGGTTTTAGTAAGCGGGACCCAGTACTTC. Protein: CAISDWTGVLVSGTQYF.

This clonotype appeared many times. The chain recombines TRBV28 with TRBJ2-1; D perhaps matches TRBD2 (5 bases). Per the germline V gene, CDR1 is MDHEN and CDR2 is SYDVKM. The CDR3 sequence is 13 residues long. V lost 4 bases, J lost 3 bases, and 7 bases lay in between. CDR3 region: CASSSADYNEQFF. CDR3 in DNA: TGTGCCAGCAGTTCAGCGGACTACAATGAGCAGTTCTTC.

This clonotype was seen more than once but under ten times. The chain is built from TRBV25-1 and TRBJ2-1; D may match TRBD1 or TRBD2 (6 bases each). Germline CDR1 reads MGHDK; CDR2 reads SYGVNS. Trimming took off 4 bases at V and 9 bases at J, with 16 bases between the two ends. The CDR3 is 14 residues long. The CDR3 reads CASSVGGGEAEQFF. The CDR3 nucleotides read TGTGCCAGCAGTGTGGGGGGCGGGGAGGCTGAGCAGTTCTTC.

This clonotype has a count of ten or more. The V and J genes are TRBV7-2 and TRBJ2-3, with D tentatively TRBD2 (6 bases). CDR3 length: 16 amino acids. Trimming removed 5 bases at V and 0 bases at J, with 15 bases between. Germline values: CDR1 SGHTA, CDR2 FQGNSA. CDR3 sequence reads: CASSAGSIYSTDTQYF. The CDR3 DNA follows: TGTGCCAGCAGCGCGGGAAGCATATATAGCACAGATACGCAGTATTTT. Supplemented by reference TRBV7-2 and TRBJ2-3, the full variable domain reads GAGVSQSPSNKVTEKGKDVELRCDPISGHTALYWYRQSLGQGLEFLIYFQGNSAPDKSGLPSDRFSAERTGGSVSTLTIQRTQQEDSAVYLCASSAGSIYSTDTQYFGPGTRLTVL.

The chain links TRBV5-6 to TRBJ2-2; a weak D match, TRBD2 (7 bases). Germline CDR1 and CDR2: SGHDT and YYEEEE. V lost 2 bases, J lost 2 bases, and 10 bases lay in between. CDR3 length: 15 residues. The CDR3 spells CASSFGGLNTGELFF. Written as DNA, the CDR3 is TGTGCCAGCAGCTTCGGGGGGCTCAACACCGGGGAGCTGTTTTTT.

Ten or more counts support this clonotype. The chain links TRBV7-9 to TRBJ2-1; TRBD1 agrees at 12 bases. The CDR3 consists of 15 residues. Unmatched junction bases numbered 4, after V lost 5 bases and J lost 5 bases. Germline V gives CDR1 SEHNR, CDR2 FQNEAQ (reference sequence). CDR3 sequence reads: CASSTGQGAHNEQFF. CDR3 nucleotide sequence: TGTGCCAGCAGCACGGGACAGGGGGCCCACAATGAGCAGTTCTTC.

This clonotype was observed many times. The CDR3 nucleotides are TGTGCCAGCAGTCAGGGCGCGGAGTATCAGCCCCAGCATTTT. Translated: CASSQGAEYQPQHF. J is TRBJ1-5 and V is TRBV7-6; D may be TRBD1 (5 bases). Per germline, CDR1 SGHVS and CDR2 FNYEAQ. V lost 6 bases to trimming and J lost 5 bases, with 14 bases between them. The CDR3 loop spans 14 amino acids.

In its sample, this clonotype was seen many times. The chain uses TRBV10-3 and TRBJ2-3; D possibly corresponds to TRBD1 (6 bases). Trimming pared 2 bases from V and 4 bases from J, leaving 10 bases between. The CDR3 loop spans 14 amino acids. Germline V CDR1 and CDR2: ENHRY, SYGVKD. This CDR3 is CAISEEQGPDTQYF. In nucleotides, the CDR3 is TGTGCCATCAGTGAGGAGCAGGGGCCAGATACGCAGTATTTT.